The 4 T cell receptor beta chains below were found in one sample sequenced in a study of T cells in Graves' hyperthyroidism and ophthalmopathy (dated by TCRdb to the late 2010s). Library creation used multiplex PCR. Sequencing used an Illumina HiSeq 2000. The TCR beta CDR3 regions were amplified from RNA transcripts. The TCR CDR3 was subjected to a first round of RT-PCR using the HTBI primer set and the Qiagen OneStep RT-PCR kit. In-frame beta chains were kept once TCRdb had trimmed the public reads at Q25 with fastp and called clones with MiXCR. CDR3 protein sequences are deduplicated, and each keeps its most common genes and DNA. Counted in this sample were hundreds of thousands of distinct CDR3 sequences; approximately 15% of them appeared once. Together, the top ten hold roughly 10% of the sample. The sequencing sample was made of blood. These receptor sequences come from a woman aged 18-35 years with Graves' hyperthyroidism.

This clonotype was seen ten or more times. This chain links TRBV13 with TRBJ2-7; D is uncertain. The V end was cut by 0 bases, the J end by 3 bases, with 12 bases between. The CDR3 extends over 15 amino acids. CDR1 and CDR2 (germline): PRHDT, FYEKMQ (reference sequence). As DNA, the CDR3 is TGTGCCAGCAGCTTAGGCGTGATAGCTAACTACGAGCAGTACTTC. Protein product: CASSLGVIANYEQYF.

This clonotype turned up a few times. The chain uses TRBV11-2 and TRBJ2-7; D is perhaps TRBD2 (6 bases). CDR1 is SGHAT, CDR2 FQNNGV, per germline. This CDR3 comprises 17 residues. V was clipped by 7 bases and J by 2 bases, with 24 bases between them. The CDR3 region is CASIRGLVGGTAYEQYF. The CDR3 coding sequence is TGTGCCAGCATCCGGGGGTTAGTCGGCGGGACCGCCTACGAGCAGTACTTC. Filled out from reference TRBV11-2 and TRBJ2-7, the complete variable domain reads EAGVAQSPRYKIIEKRQSVAFWCNPISGHATLYWYQQILGQGPKLLIQFQNNGVVDDSQLPKDRFSAERLKGVDSTLKIQPAKLEDSAVYLCASIRGLVGGTAYEQYFGPGTRLTVT.

The chain uses TRBV13 and TRBJ2-1, with a tentative D call TRBD2 (6 bases). Germline values: CDR1 PRHDT, CDR2 FYEKMQ (reference sequence). Trimming left V 5 bases short and J 8 bases short, with 19 bases between. This CDR3 spans 15 amino acids. CDR3 region: CASSPGLAPGDEQFF. CDR3 nucleotide sequence: TGTGCCAGCAGCCCGGGACTTGCCCCTGGCGATGAGCAGTTCTTC.

The table lists this clonotype with many counts. The chain combines TRBV11-1 with TRBJ1-2; the D is unclear. The V end lost 3 bases, the J end lost 4 bases, and 9 bases lay between the germline ends. The CDR3 is 13 amino acids. Looked up from germline, CDR1 is SGHAT and CDR2 is FQDESV (reference sequence). CDR3 protein: CASSFSGGYGYTF. The CDR3 DNA sequence: TGTGCCAGCAGCTTTTCGGGCGGCTATGGCTACACCTTC.